The following is a TCR beta chain sequence with its context. No cognate antigen has been identified for it. The record has no base qualities; no much larger clone is one base away. The data were obtained in a study of cytomegalovirus exposure and HLA in healthy donors (TCRdb year 2017). Turning to the overall study: In an earlier analysis of 587 of the donors, under 300 Gb of sequence data and 90 million to 120 million unique TCR beta sequences from some 170 million T cells were reported. Genome-wide SNP genotypes for about three fifths of the roughly 670 donors were used in a later genetic analysis, which treated that subset as a discovery cohort. A later analysis re-examined previously published TCR beta repertoires from around 670 donors and added high-resolution HLA genotyping to investigate patterns of TCR occurrence. Among 300 to 500 genotyped donors of the cohort, an average of approximately 200,000 unique TCR beta nucleotide sequences was sequenced per donor, of which roughly 17% were non-productive. Of the roughly 390 genotyped donors, around 81% fell in the genetic ancestry cluster associated with self-reported Caucasian donors. A separate validation cohort of roughly 110 different subjects was used in addition to the approximately 670-subject first cohort. The study aimed to test whether signatures of past pathogen exposure could be identified by cataloging public T cell receptors. Five DR-DQ haplotypes were handled as single units for association and clustering, since linkage in the cohort was strong. An early release covering 500 to 750 HLA-typed donors comprised around 300 gigabases of sequencing data and 65 million to 100 million unique TCR sequences. Alongside the repertoire data, information on donor age, sex, ethnicity and CMV serostatus was compiled. High-throughput TCR immunosequencing, statistical association of individual TCRs with disease status, and machine learning were combined to predict cytomegalovirus infection status. The later analysis used no new phenotypic data to find candidate immune exposures, relying instead on TCR beta sequences and their occurrence across donors. An earlier analysis of roughly 580 of the donors used high-throughput TCR beta sequencing to judge whether each TCR beta V gene segment behaved as functional or pseudogenic. The number of typed donors differed by locus: about 620-640 for A, B, C, DRB1 and DQB1; 522 for DQA1; 606 for DPA1; and roughly 490 for DPB1. All discovery cohort repertoires had been generated on a single sequencing platform. Using immunosequencing, the study profiled T cell repertoires from about 620 subjects and related those repertoires to cytomegalovirus serostatus. HLA typing covered class I and class II loci at four-digit resolution. On the study overall, not on this receptor specifically: It was suggested by the authors that the approach could potentially be generalized to other disease states and immunological phenotypes. V-gene and J-gene trimming of TCR beta chains was associated with a missense DCLRE1C variant in a later genetic analysis, and the association was replicated in an independent cohort. Because some donors lacked HLA typing at each locus, the association tests relied only on the typed subset. Across donors, most TCR sequences were observed very rarely, whereas some public TCRs were present in many individuals. Immune exposure information for the cohort was limited to CMV serostatus. In an earlier analysis of under 600 of the donors, most TCR beta V segments were observed in productive rearrangements about 87% or about 30% of the time, broadly matching IMGT annotations. According to a later analysis, parvovirus B19, influenza, CMV and Epstein-Barr virus appeared linked to several top co-occurrence clusters. A later genetic analysis reported fewer N-insertions in productive TCRs among donors in an Asian-associated ancestry cluster than the roughly 640-donor mean. A later analysis found that most CMV-associated TCR beta chains appeared HLA-restricted, with HLA associations seemingly driven largely by CMV exposure. Because counts were too low, around 17 rarely observed V segments, including chromosome 9 orphons, were left out of the earlier analysis of over 550 of the donors. Specific HLA alleles were associated with 15,000 to 20,000 TCR beta sequences at a false discovery rate of 0.05 in a later analysis. Linkage disequilibrium might explain the correlated functional status among segregating V segments, but an unknown experimental factor could not be excluded. Strong co-occurrence of HLA alleles, especially DR and DQ, made assigning TCR associations to individual alleles difficult. A later analysis found that TCR association rates varied across HLA loci, with DRB1 alleles showing the most associated TCRs and HLA-C alleles the fewest. A total of 150 or so TCR beta chains were listed by the study as associated with cytomegalovirus. In this cohort, only TCR beta chains were sequenced, and detectable features were limited by the absence of alpha or paired-chain data. Some IMGT-functional V segments, including TRBV6-2 and TRBV6-3, could not be distinguished by the 87-base-pair reads and were therefore excluded. In a later analysis, HLA-associated TCR beta chains showed more clonal expansion and lower generation probabilities than non-associated chains that were equally common. A few of the identified cytomegalovirus-associated TCR beta chains were confirmed in vitro to be specific for cytomegalovirus antigens. A further reported finding was that TCR beta sequences accurately predicted the HLA-A and HLA-B alleles for most subjects in the first cohort. The classifier was reported to diagnose cytomegalovirus status with high specificity and sensitivity in both the original cohort and the validation cohort. The sequencing pipeline was judged likely to have produced a cluster of highly shared sequence variants as a technical artifact. The presence/absence analyses assumed that sequencing depth was roughly uniform across donors, and that assumption may not be true.

The CDR3 runs 15 amino acids, cysteine and phenylalanine included. Only the CDR3 region is kept as DNA, spanning 45 bases read in frame from base 1. As encoded in the germline V gene, CDR1 is LGHNA while CDR2 is YSLEER. The V and J ends are trimmed by 1 base and 1 base, leaving 10 bases between them. In total, approximately 610 healthy bone marrow donors made up the cohort. All cohort members were sampled while nominally healthy, although unrecorded immune exposures were likely present. The donor tested CMV seronegative and was one of the 352 seronegative cohort members. Every donor gave a peripheral blood sample, and the peripheral blood mononuclear cells from that sample were used for TCR beta sequencing. The Qiagen DNeasy Blood Extraction Kit was used to extract genomic DNA from the blood cell samples. The library was produced with the immunoSEQ multiplex PCR assay. The multiplex PCR relied on a mix of 60 forward primers for TCR Vbeta segments and 13 reverse primers for TCR Jbeta segments. A multiplex PCR assay on genomic DNA amplified the CDR3 region of rearranged TCR beta genes. On the Illumina HiSeq System, the amplified TCR beta libraries were sequenced as 87-base-pair reads. The original methods were these. Across the 600 to 700 repertoires, a later analysis counted about 81 million unique TCR beta chains, approximately 10 million of which were shared by at least two donors. Raw reads were error-corrected and collapsed into unique sequences with a nearest-neighbor algorithm that merged closely related sequences to remove PCR and sequencing errors. To assign V, D and J gene segments, CDR3 sequences were aligned to IMGT reference sequences. For a sequence to be retained, a match of at least six nucleotides was required to both a V gene segment and a J gene segment. A rearrangement counted as productive if the CDR3 had no stop codons and remained in frame with V and J, and every other rearrangement counted as non-productive. CDR3 was defined by IMGT convention, running from the second conserved V-encoded cysteine to the conserved J-encoded phenylalanine. The earlier analysis of a few hundred of the donors excluded any sequence lacking an unambiguous match to a single V gene segment. In an earlier analysis of 587 of the donors, a V segment was called functional when productive rearrangements were above 56.7%, and segregating when the standard deviation between donors exceeded 5%. To diagnose cytomegalovirus status from the catalog of TCR beta chain sequences, a statistical classification framework was built. In a later analysis, V and J genes were assigned by comparing TCR nucleotide sequences against IMGT/GENE-DB human TR gene sequences. The TCRdist pipeline was used in a later analysis to assign CDR3 sequences and most-parsimonious VDJ recombination scenarios. In a later analysis, each TCR beta chain was defined by its CDR3 amino acid sequence together with its V-gene family, and reads without a unique V-gene family were excluded. To address suspected cross-contamination and a sequencing artifact, a later analysis removed around 600 highly shared, low-generation-probability nucleotide sequences. In a later analysis, a clonal expansion index for each public chain was calculated from normalized within-repertoire ranks of inferred template counts. In a later analysis, generation probabilities were computed with a VDJ recombination model fitted to out-of-frame rearrangements, and the resulting probabilities were checked against IGoR. In a later analysis, hypergeometric tests were used to score TCR-TCR, TCR-HLA and TCR-CMV co-occurrence, with a repertoire-size bias correction applied to TCR pairs. To estimate false discovery rates, a later analysis permuted the HLA or CMV assignments 20 times. In a later analysis, co-occurring TCRs were grouped using DBSCAN, with TCRdist sequence similarity added in when clustering inside HLA-allele-positive subsets. For co-occurrence clustering, repertoires with fewer than 30,000 or more than 120,000 public chains were excluded, along with roughly 5 repertoires with anomalous nucleotide sharing. TCRdb took over this immuneACCESS table, retaining in-frame rearrangements with V and J assigned. Such tables are incomplete; in checked studies, under half of the missing clones stem from an unresolved V gene, and the remainder is unexplained. Clone size and V and J calls were adopted from that table, with D and trimming inferred from the DNA. The sample yields 150,000 to 180,000 clones; 65% to 85% were counted once. In total, the top ten clones hold less than 3.5% of the sample.

The chain uses TRBV4-3 and TRBJ2-5; 6 matching bases give a weak D call of TRBD1. This clonotype originated in a man aged 18 to 29 in good health and CMV-seronegative. Sequencing was done on a sample of PBMCs. At the DNA level, the sequence is TGCGCCAGCAGCCAAGCCCCGGACAGCCAAGAGACCCAGTACTTC. It codes for CASSQAPDSQETQYF.